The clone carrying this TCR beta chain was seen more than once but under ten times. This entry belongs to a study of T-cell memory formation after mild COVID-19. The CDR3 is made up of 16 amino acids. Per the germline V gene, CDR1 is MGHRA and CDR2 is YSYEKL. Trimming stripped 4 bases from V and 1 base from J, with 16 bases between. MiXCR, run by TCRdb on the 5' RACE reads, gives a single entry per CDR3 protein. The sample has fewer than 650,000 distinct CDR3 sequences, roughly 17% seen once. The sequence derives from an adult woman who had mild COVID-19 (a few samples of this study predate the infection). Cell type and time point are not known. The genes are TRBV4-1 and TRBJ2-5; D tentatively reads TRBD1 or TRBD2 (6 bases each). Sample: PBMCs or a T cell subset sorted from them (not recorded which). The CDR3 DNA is TGCGCCAGCAGCCTGCAAGGGGGGTCTACCCAAGAGACCCAGTACTTC. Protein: CASSLQGGSTQETQYF.